Shown below are 32 T cell receptor beta chains from a single sample sequenced in a study of control samples from healthy donors and cancer patients. Only in-frame clones appear in the TCRdb table, and some are missing; sequencing was by immunoSEQ multiplex PCR. The table has about 150,000 clones, 93% seen once. The specimen was blood. Receptors were obtained from a middle-aged man in good health.

The chain has TRBV28 and TRBJ1-6; D not resolved. This CDR3 has 13 residues. Trimming removed 4 bases from V and 18 bases from J, with 19 bases in between. Germline V gene lookup returns CDR1 MDHEN and CDR2 SYDVKM. Here the CDR3 reads CASSSRSAGPPHF. Here the CDR3 DNA reads TGTGCCAGCAGTTCCCGGTCGGCAGGACCACCCCACTTT.

CDR3 sequence reads: CASLERETYNEQFF. In nucleotides, the CDR3 is TGTGCCAGCTTGGAGCGGGAAACATACAATGAGCAGTTCTTC. The gene calls are TRBV2 and TRBJ2-1, with TRBD2 matching over 7 bases. J lost 4 bases, V lost 8 bases, and 8 bases had no gene match. This CDR3 contains 14 residues. Germline V gene data show CDR1 as SNHLY and CDR2 as FYNNEI.

V usage is TRBV5-1 and J usage is TRBJ2-7; 11 bases agree with TRBD2. The trim removed 3 bases at V and 4 bases at J, leaving 6 bases unmatched. The CDR3 length is 15 residues. The V gene's germline CDR1 is SGHRS and CDR2 YFSETQ. As DNA, the CDR3 is TGCGCCAGCAGCTCACTAGCGGGAGAATGGTACGAGCAGTACTTC. Its protein is CASSSLAGEWYEQYF. The full variable domain, completed using reference TRBV5-1 and TRBJ2-7, is KAGVTQTPRYLIKTRGQQVTLSCSPISGHRSVSWYQQTPGQGLQFLFEYFSETQRNKGNFPGRFSGRQFSNSRSEMNVSTLELGDSALYLCASSSLAGEWYEQYFGPGTRLTVT.

J is TRBJ2-7 and V is TRBV24-1; TRBD1 is a possible D gene (5 bases). The germline CDR1 and CDR2 sequences are KGHDR and SFDVKD. Trimming removed 2 bases from V and 3 bases from J, with 13 bases in between. CDR3 length: 15 residues. CDR3 coding DNA: TGTGCCACCAGTGATTCCGGCAGGGCGGTCTACGAGCAGTACTTC. It yields the protein CATSDSGRAVYEQYF.

The rearrangement links TRBV5-4 to TRBJ1-2; TRBD1 agrees at 9 bases. This CDR3 has 14 residues. The ends lost 4 bases at V and 10 bases at J; junction bases unmatched: 11. The germline CDR1 and CDR2 sequences are SGHNT and YYREEE (reference sequence). CDR3 DNA: TGTGCCAGCAGCATTAACACAGGGACAGGGTTCTACACCTTC. As protein: CASSINTGTGFYTF. The full variable domain, completed using reference TRBV5-4 and TRBJ1-2, is ETGVTQSPTHLIKTRGQQVTLRCSSQSGHNTVSWYQQALGQGPQFIFQYYREEENGRGNFPPRFSGLQFPNYSSELNVNALELDDSALYLCASSINTGTGFYTFGSGTRLTVV.

In its sample, this clone was seen once. The V and J genes are TRBV29-1 and TRBJ2-3; TRBD1 aligns across 7 bases. V dropped 6 bases and J dropped 5; count of bases not matched to a gene: 8. The CDR3 has 13 residues. Germline V CDR1 and CDR2: SQVTM, ANQGSEA. The CDR3 DNA reads as TGCAGCGTACCGGGACAGACGGGAGATACGCAGTATTTT. Protein: CSVPGQTGDTQYF.

The J gene is TRBJ2-2, the V gene TRBV7-3; D unclear. With 2 bases removed from V and 4 bases from J, the gap between germline ends came to 5 bases. There are 13 residues in the CDR3. The germline CDR1 and CDR2 sequences are SGHTA and FQGTGA. The CDR3 DNA reads TGTGCCAGCAGCTTATTTGGCACCGGGGAGCTGTTTTTT. It specifies CASSLFGTGELFF.

The genes are TRBV11-2 and TRBJ1-2, with 8 bases lining up with TRBD1. The CDR3 contains 17 residues. V dropped 0 bases and J dropped 4; count of bases not matched to a gene: 10. CDR1 and CDR2 from the germline V gene are SGHAT and FQNNGV. The CDR3 DNA is TGTGCCAGCAGCTTAGATAACAGGGGGTTATCAGGCTATGGCTACACCTTC. Residues: CASSLDNRGLSGYGYTF.

The V gene is TRBV6-5, the J gene TRBJ2-5; D might be TRBD2 (5 bases). The CDR3 spans 13 residues. Trimming removed 3 bases at V and 3 bases at J, with 8 bases between. CDR1 MNHEY and CDR2 SVGAGI come from the germline V gene. CDR3 sequence reads: CASSYLGEETQYF. CDR3 DNA: TGTGCCAGCAGTTATCTCGGGGAAGAGACCCAGTACTTC.

This clone was seen just once. The rearrangement joins TRBV18 to TRBJ2-5, with no clear D. The CDR3 loop spans 12 amino acids. The germline V and J ends were trimmed by 2 bases and 6 bases, with 7 bases remaining between them. Germline lookup yields CDR1 KGHSH and CDR2 LQKENI. The CDR3 nucleotides read TGTGCCAGCTCACCAATTTCGAAGACCCAGTACTTC. Its protein is CASSPISKTQYF.

The chain couples TRBV7-2 to TRBJ2-1, with unresolved D. The V end lost 2 bases, the J end lost 5 bases, and 7 bases lay between the germline ends. This CDR3 spans 13 amino acids. Germline CDR1 is SGHTA and CDR2 is FQGNSA. The CDR3 region is CASSLTRDNEQFF. CDR3 coding DNA: TGTGCCAGCAGCTTAACTCGAGACAATGAGCAGTTCTTC.

V gene TRBV29-1 combines with J gene TRBJ1-2; 8 positions agree with TRBD1. CDR3 size: 16 residues. Germline loops: CDR1 SQVTM, CDR2 ANQGSEA. V was pared by 1 base and J by 2 bases, with 9 bases of the junction left unmatched. The CDR3 nucleotides read TGCAGCGTTGAAGGAATTGGACAGGGTTTAAACTATGGCTACACCTTC. Its protein is CSVEGIGQGLNYGYTF.

J is TRBJ1-2 and V is TRBV9; D is unclear. The germline V gene encodes CDR1 SGDLS and CDR2 YYNGEE. V was trimmed by 5 bases and J by 5 bases, leaving 10 bases between them. This CDR3 has 12 residues. The CDR3 nucleotides read TGTGCCAGCAGGGGTTTACTGTATGGCTACACCTTC. This sequence encodes CASRGLLYGYTF.

The V and J genes are TRBV11-3 and TRBJ2-1, with 10 bases lining up with TRBD2. V gave up 1 base and J gave up 6 bases; unmatched junction bases: 6. There are 16 residues in the CDR3. CDR1 is SGHNT and CDR2 is YENEEA in the germline V gene. Written as DNA, the CDR3 is TGTGCCAGCAGCTTAGGGGTAGCGGGAGGACCCAATGAGCAGTTCTTC. Amino acid sequence: CASSLGVAGGPNEQFF.

This clone was seen once. The chain recombines TRBV6-6 with TRBJ1-4; the D gene is possibly TRBD1 (5 bases). The CDR3 has 15 amino acids. Germline CDR1 MNHNY, CDR2 SVGAGI (reference sequence). Trimming left V 6 bases short and J 4 bases short, with 15 bases between. CDR3 sequence: CASRYRDGLNEKLFF. The CDR3 DNA is TGTGCCAGCAGGTACCGGGACGGACTTAATGAAAAACTGTTTTTT.

This sequence joins TRBV10-3 and TRBJ1-1; no clear D. Germline CDR1 ENHRY, CDR2 SYGVKD. The V end lost 6 bases, the J end lost 5 bases, and 13 bases lay between the germline ends. This CDR3 contains 13 residues. CDR3 loop: CAIRDPGRTEAFF. DNA of the CDR3: TGTGCCATCAGGGATCCGGGAAGGACTGAAGCTTTCTTT.

This rearrangement joins TRBV18 to TRBJ1-2; 10 positions agree with TRBD1. Germline V lookup: CDR1 KGHSH, CDR2 LQKENI. This CDR3 comprises 14 residues. V dropped 3 bases and J dropped 4; count of bases not matched to a gene: 2. In DNA form, the CDR3 reads TGTGCCAGCTCACCCGGGACAGGGGTCTATGGCTACACCTTC. It specifies CASSPGTGVYGYTF.

The chain is built from TRBV2 and TRBJ1-6; D is undetermined. The CDR3 has 15 amino acids. V shed 4 bases and J shed 6 bases, with 13 bases lying between them. CDR1 SNHLY and CDR2 FYNNEI come from the germline V gene. In DNA, the CDR3 is TGTGCCAGCAGTGCGTCCGGGGTATCTAATTCACCCCTCCACTTT. Its translation is CASSASGVSNSPLHF. The full variable domain, rest sourced from reference TRBV2 and TRBJ1-6, is EPEVTQTPSHQVTQMGQEVILRCVPISNHLYFYWYRQILGQKVEFLVSFYNNEISEKSEIFDDQFSVERPDGSNFTLKIRSTKLEDSAMYFCASSASGVSNSPLHFGNGTRLTVT.

The chain joins TRBV6-5 to TRBJ1-1, with 9 positions matching TRBD1. Germline-derived CDR1 and CDR2 are MNHEY and SVGAGI. The V and J ends lost 10 bases and 1 base, in that order; junction bases with no gene match: 7. The CDR3 consists of 14 residues. DNA of the CDR3: TGTGCCAACAGAGAGACAGGGGGGAACACTGAAGCTTTCTTT. Translation: CANRETGGNTEAFF.

This clone has only one observation. This chain connects TRBV5-1 to TRBJ2-7; the D is unclear. This CDR3 has 13 amino acids. The germline V gene encodes CDR1 SGHRS and CDR2 YFSETQ. The germline V and J ends were trimmed by 0 bases and 2 bases, with 6 bases remaining between them. The CDR3 reads CASSLGPAYEQYF. DNA for the CDR3: TGCGCCAGCAGCTTGGGCCCCGCCTACGAGCAGTACTTC.

The genes are TRBV19 and TRBJ2-7; possibly TRBD1 for D (6 bases). From germline, CDR1 is LNHDA and CDR2 SQIVND (reference sequence). The V end was cut by 5 bases, the J end by 5 bases, with 16 bases between. The CDR3 length is 14 residues. The CDR3 sequence is CASSPHRDANEQYF. The CDR3 nucleotides read TGTGCCAGTAGTCCTCACAGGGACGCAAACGAGCAGTACTTC. Looking up the rest from reference TRBV19 and TRBJ2-7 gives the full variable domain: DGGITQSPKYLFRKEGQNVTLSCEQNLNHDAMYWYRQDPGQGLRLIYYSQIVNDFQKGDIAEGYSVSREKKESFPLTVTSAQKNPTAFYLCASSPHRDANEQYFGPGTRLTVT.

The chain uses TRBV5-5 and TRBJ2-7, with 7 bases lining up with TRBD2. Germline V gene data show CDR1 as SGHKS and CDR2 as YYEKEE (reference sequence). The CDR3 has 16 amino acids. J lost 2 bases, V lost 0 bases, and 8 bases had no gene match. CDR3 nucleotide sequence: TGTGCCAGCAGCTTGGTTGGGACTACGGGGCCCTACGAGCAGTACTTC. Translation: CASSLVGTTGPYEQYF.

This clone has only one observation. The chain joins TRBV12-3 or TRBV12-4 to TRBJ2-7; D is unresolved. Trimming cost V 1 base and J 1 base, with 2 bases left between them. This CDR3 spans 12 amino acids. CDR3 in amino acids: CASSLDSYEQYF. The DNA of the CDR3 is TGTGCCAGCAGTTTAGATTCCTACGAGCAGTACTTC.

This chain links TRBV28 with TRBJ1-2, with TRBD1 matching 8 bases. V lost 6 bases to trimming and J lost 4 bases; unmatched junction nucleotides: 10. This CDR3 comprises 15 residues. Germline assignment: CDR1 MDHEN and CDR2 SYDVKM. DNA of the CDR3: TGTGCCAGCAGGCCCGGGACAGGAAATATCTATGGCTACACCTTC. Its translation is CASRPGTGNIYGYTF.

The chain uses TRBV5-8 and TRBJ2-5; 9 nucleotides match TRBD1. This CDR3 region has 16 residues. CDR1 SGHTS and CDR2 YDEGEE come from the germline V gene. The trim removed 4 bases at V and 5 bases at J, leaving 12 bases unmatched. CDR3 coding DNA: TGTGCCAGCAGCCCTCGGGACAGGGTCGCCGGGGAGACCCAGTACTTC. Its translation is CASSPRDRVAGETQYF.

This chain joins TRBV6-5 and TRBJ1-4; D is undetermined. The CDR3 contains 14 residues. Germline-derived CDR1 and CDR2 are MNHEY and SVGAGI. V lost 7 bases to trimming and J lost 5 bases, with 14 bases between them. As DNA, the CDR3 is TGTGCCAGCAAGGACCGGGAGCCCAATGAAAAACTGTTTTTT. Translation gives CASKDREPNEKLFF.

This clone was recorded only once. The chain uses TRBV5-1 and TRBJ2-3, with D possibly TRBD2 on 5 matching bases. CDR1 and CDR2 from the germline V gene are SGHRS and YFSETQ. The CDR3 is 15 residues long. The V gene lost 4 bases and the J gene lost 6 bases, with 18 bases spanning the gap. CDR3 bases: TGCGCCAGCAGCCCGGAGGTCGGGAAATGGGATACGCAGTATTTT. Translating it yields CASSPEVGKWDTQYF.

The rearrangement uses TRBV9 and TRBJ2-7; weak D call: TRBD2 (5 bases). The ends were cut back, 4 bases at V and 0 bases at J, with 17 bases in the middle. The CDR3 has 16 residues. Per the germline V gene, CDR1 is SGDLS and CDR2 is YYNGEE. The CDR3 is CASSPEGPVTSYEQYF. CDR3 nucleotides: TGTGCCAGCAGCCCCGAGGGCCCAGTTACCTCCTACGAGCAGTACTTC.

V usage is TRBV19 and J usage is TRBJ2-2, with 9 bases aligning to TRBD2. CDR3 size: 15 residues. V lost 5 bases to trimming and J lost 7 bases; unmatched junction nucleotides: 8. Germline CDR1 LNHDA, CDR2 SQIVND (reference sequence). The CDR3 here is CASSSPGLAGGELFF. The DNA of the CDR3 is TGTGCCAGTAGTTCCCCGGGACTAGCTGGCGGGGAGCTGTTTTTT.

Comments on this clone: This specimen includes other DNA sequences encoding the same CDR3. V usage is TRBV9 and J usage is TRBJ2-1; D might be TRBD1 or TRBD2, each matching 5 bases. Trimming removed 0 bases from V and 2 bases from J, with 12 bases in between. Germline CDR1 SGDLS, CDR2 YYNGEE. The CDR3 loop spans 16 amino acids. DNA for the CDR3: TGTGCCAGCAGCGTAGGAGGAAGGGGACCCTACAATGAGCAGTTCTTC. Protein sequence: CASSVGGRGPYNEQFF.

The chain employs TRBV5-1 and TRBJ1-1, with 7 bases aligning to TRBD1. This CDR3 region has 14 residues. V was pared by 5 bases and J by 2 bases, with 6 bases of the junction left unmatched. In germline, CDR1 is SGHRS, CDR2 YFSETQ. The chain's CDR3 is CASRRDSPNTEAFF. The CDR3, as DNA: TGCGCCAGCAGGAGGGACAGCCCAAACACTGAAGCTTTCTTT. Full variable domain (missing parts from reference TRBV5-1 and TRBJ1-1): KAGVTQTPRYLIKTRGQQVTLSCSPISGHRSVSWYQQTPGQGLQFLFEYFSETQRNKGNFPGRFSGRQFSNSRSEMNVSTLELGDSALYLCASRRDSPNTEAFFGQGTRLTVV.

V and J are TRBV6-6 and TRBJ1-2; D gene ambiguous. CDR1 is MNHNY and CDR2 is SVGAGI in the germline V gene (reference sequence). The ends were cut back, 5 bases at V and 2 bases at J, with 9 bases in the middle. The CDR3 loop spans 13 amino acids. DNA of the CDR3: TGTGCCAGCAGTCTTACAGAGAACTATGGCTACACCTTC. Translation gives CASSLTENYGYTF.